The entry below describes one T cell receptor (beta chain). Its cognate antigen is unknown. These data are taken from a study of T cells after yellow fever vaccination. Study observations and caveats: After the booster, over 95% of CD4 and about nine tenths of CD8 primary-response clones were re-detected. Peak timing came faster in the weaker secondary response, day 5 versus 15. Bulk-population clonotypes that are abundant could appear as contaminants in FACS-sorted repertoires.

Trimming left V 5 bases short and J 11 bases short, with 19 bases between. Germline loops: CDR1 SGHTA, CDR2 FQGNSA. CDR3 size: 14 residues. 5'RACE template switching produced TCR cDNA carrying a universal primer site and UMIs. Via MiXCR, TCRdb re-called the 5' RACE reads, giving one row per CDR3 protein. The sample contains roughly 250,000 distinct CDR3 sequences, over 10% of which appear only once. The receptor was isolated from a man younger than 45 who received the YFV17D yellow fever vaccine. This sequence joins TRBV7-2 and TRBJ2-1, with D perhaps assigned TRBD1 or TRBD2 (5 bases each). The sequences come from CD4+ T cells sorted from PBMCs, collected 45 days after the yellow fever booster vaccination. This chain's CDR3 is CASSPPGTAYKQFF. The CDR3, as DNA: TGTGCCAGCAGCCCACCCGGGACGGCGTACAAGCAGTTCTTC.